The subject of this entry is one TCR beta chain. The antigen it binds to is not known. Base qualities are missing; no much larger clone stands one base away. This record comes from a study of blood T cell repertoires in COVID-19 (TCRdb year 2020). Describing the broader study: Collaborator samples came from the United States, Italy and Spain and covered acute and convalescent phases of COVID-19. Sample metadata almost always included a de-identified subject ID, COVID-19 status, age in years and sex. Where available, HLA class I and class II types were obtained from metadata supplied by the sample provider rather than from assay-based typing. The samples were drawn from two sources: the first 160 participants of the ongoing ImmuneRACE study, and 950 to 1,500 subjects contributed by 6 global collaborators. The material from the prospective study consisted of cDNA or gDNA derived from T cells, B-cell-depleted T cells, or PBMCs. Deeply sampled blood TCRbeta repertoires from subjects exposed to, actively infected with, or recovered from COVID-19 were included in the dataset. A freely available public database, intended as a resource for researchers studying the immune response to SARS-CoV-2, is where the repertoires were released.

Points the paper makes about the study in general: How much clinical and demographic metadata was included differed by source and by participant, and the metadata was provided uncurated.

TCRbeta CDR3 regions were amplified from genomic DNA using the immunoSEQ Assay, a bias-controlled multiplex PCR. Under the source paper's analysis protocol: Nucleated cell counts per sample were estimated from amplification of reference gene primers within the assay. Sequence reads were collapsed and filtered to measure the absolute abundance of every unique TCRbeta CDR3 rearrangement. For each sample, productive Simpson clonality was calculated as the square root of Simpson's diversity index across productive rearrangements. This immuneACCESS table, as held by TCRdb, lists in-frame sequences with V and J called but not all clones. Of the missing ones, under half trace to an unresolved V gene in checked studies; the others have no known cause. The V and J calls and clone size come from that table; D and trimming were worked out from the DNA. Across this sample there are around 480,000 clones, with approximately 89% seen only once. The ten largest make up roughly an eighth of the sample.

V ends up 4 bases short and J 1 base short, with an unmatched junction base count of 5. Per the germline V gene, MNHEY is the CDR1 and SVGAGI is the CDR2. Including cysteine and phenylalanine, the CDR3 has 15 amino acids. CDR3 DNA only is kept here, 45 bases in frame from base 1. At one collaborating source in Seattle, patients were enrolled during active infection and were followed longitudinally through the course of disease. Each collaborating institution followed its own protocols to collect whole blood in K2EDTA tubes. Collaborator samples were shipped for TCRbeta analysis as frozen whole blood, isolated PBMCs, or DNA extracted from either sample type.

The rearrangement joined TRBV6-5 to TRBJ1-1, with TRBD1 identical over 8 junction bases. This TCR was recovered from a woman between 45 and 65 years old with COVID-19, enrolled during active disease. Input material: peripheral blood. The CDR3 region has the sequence CASSWTGRENTEAFF. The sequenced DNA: TGTGCCAGCAGTTGGACAGGGAGAGAGAACACTGAAGCTTTCTTT.